Presented here are 22 T cell receptor beta chains from one specimen sequenced in a study of cytomegalovirus exposure and HLA in healthy donors. The PCR had 60 Vbeta and 13 Jbeta primers. TCRdb's table, derived via immunoSEQ multiplex PCR, lists solely in-frame clones and lacks some. Altogether 100,000 or so clones are present, 75% being singletons, with the ten largest covering 10%. The sequencing input was PBMCs. The receptors shown here come from a man aged 50 or older in good health and CMV-seronegative.

The chain couples TRBV4-2 to TRBJ2-5; 10 bases align to TRBD2. J lost 4 bases, V lost 5 bases, and 7 bases had no gene match. Germline CDR1 reads LGHNA; CDR2 reads YNFKEQ. The CDR3 totals 15 residues. The CDR3 nucleotides read TGTGCCAGCAGCACCCTAGCGGGGGAGGGAGAGACCCAGTACTTC. The encoded protein is CASSTLAGEGETQYF.

This chain uses TRBV30 with TRBJ2-2; 8 bases fit TRBD2. Germline V gene lookup returns CDR1 GTSNPN and CDR2 SVGIG (reference sequence). CDR3 length: 13 amino acids. The V gene end was trimmed by 2 bases and the J gene end by 6 bases; junction bases not matched to a gene: 2. In DNA, the CDR3 is TGTGCCTGGAGTTTGGGACTAGCCGGGGAGCTGTTTTTT. Residues: CAWSLGLAGELFF.

The genes are TRBV10-3 and TRBJ1-1; 8 bases line up with TRBD1. CDR1 ENHRY and CDR2 SYGVKD come from the germline V gene. The CDR3 loop spans 15 amino acids. The V gene end was trimmed by 5 bases and the J gene end by 5 bases; junction bases not matched to a gene: 10. CDR3 residues: CAISLTGGQATEAFF. The CDR3, as DNA: TGTGCCATCAGTTTAACAGGGGGGCAGGCGACTGAAGCTTTCTTT.

This clone was detected only once. The J gene is TRBJ1-6, the V gene TRBV6-5; no firm D call. The CDR3 is made up of 13 amino acids. The germline V and J ends were trimmed by 7 bases and 8 bases, with 12 bases remaining between them. Per germline, CDR1 MNHEY and CDR2 SVGAGI. DNA for the CDR3: TGTGCCAGCACCAGAGGAAGCGATTCACCCCTCCACTTT. Translation gives CASTRGSDSPLHF.

The chain joins TRBV7-9 to TRBJ1-3; 7 nucleotides match TRBD1. The V segment lost 8 bases and the J segment 4 bases; nucleotides outside the gene matches: 8. This CDR3 has 14 amino acids. In germline, CDR1 is SEHNR, CDR2 FQNEAQ (reference sequence). CDR3 protein: CASSRGTVGNTIYF. The CDR3 region has the DNA TGTGCCAGCTCCAGGGGGACAGTGGGAAACACCATATATTTT. Variable domain in full (rest from reference TRBV7-9 and TRBJ1-3): DTGVSQNPRHKITKRGQNVTFRCDPISEHNRLYWYRQTLGQGPEFLTYFQNEAQLEKSRLLSDRFSAERPKGSFSTLEIQRTEQGDSAMYLCASSRGTVGNTIYFGEGSWLTVV.

On this clone: The junction and the germline gene differ at one end; a read error may be behind it. The chain is built from TRBV7-9 and TRBJ2-5, with 7 bases identical to TRBD2. The CDR3 is 15 residues long. The V gene's germline CDR1 is SEHNR and CDR2 FQNEAQ (reference sequence). The CDR3 loop reads CSSSLDGGSLGTQYF. CDR3 in DNA: TGTTCCAGCAGCTTAGACGGCGGGAGTTTGGGGACCCAGTACTTC.

The V gene is TRBV5-4, the J gene TRBJ1-2; a weak D match, TRBD1 (5 bases). This CDR3 contains 14 residues. Germline lookup yields CDR1 SGHNT and CDR2 YYREEE (reference sequence). V lost 4 bases to trimming and J lost 3 bases, with 13 bases between them. The CDR3 nucleotides read TGTGCCAGCAGCCCCGGGGGAGGGGACTATGGCTACACCTTC. Amino acid sequence: CASSPGGGDYGYTF.

The J gene is TRBJ2-1, the V gene TRBV2; D gene unclear. The CDR3 extends over 14 amino acids. Germline lookup yields CDR1 SNHLY and CDR2 FYNNEI. V lost 6 bases and J 0 bases, leaving 9 bases between the germline ends. CDR3 sequence: CASRELSSYNEQFF. CDR3 bases: TGTGCCAGCAGGGAGCTAAGCTCCTACAATGAGCAGTTCTTC.

The chain couples TRBV28 to TRBJ2-7; a possible D gene is TRBD2 (6 bases). V was cut by 6 bases and J by 2 bases, with 14 bases left in between. The CDR3 is made up of 14 amino acids. CDR1 and CDR2 from the germline V gene are MDHEN and SYDVKM. The CDR3 region has the DNA TGTGCCAGCAGCTCTCCGGGAGCCCCCTACGAGCAGTACTTC. Translating gives CASSSPGAPYEQYF. Looking up the rest from reference TRBV28 and TRBJ2-7 gives the full variable domain: DVKVTQSSRYLVKRTGEKVFLECVQDMDHENMFWYRQDPGLGLRLIYFSYDVKMKEKGDIPEGYSVSREKKERFSLILESASTNQTSMYLCASSSPGAPYEQYFGPGTRLTVT.

The chain combines TRBV7-9 with TRBJ2-5; TRBD1 might be the D (6 bases). The CDR3 sequence is 13 residues long. V was trimmed by 5 bases and J by 5 bases, leaving 12 bases between them. CDR1 SEHNR and CDR2 FQNEAQ come from the germline V gene (reference sequence). The CDR3 sequence is CASSQGHWETQYF. DNA of the CDR3: TGTGCCAGCAGCCAGGGACACTGGGAGACCCAGTACTTC.

Comments on this clone: No conserved phenylalanine or tryptophan is present at the end of the CDR3, so a read error is the likely explanation. The chain combines TRBV7-6 with TRBJ2-7, with 9 nucleotides matching TRBD1. Germline V CDR1 and CDR2: SGHVS, FNYEAQ. V shed 5 bases and J 4 bases; nucleotides not matched to a gene: 3. There are 13 residues in the CDR3. CDR3 nucleotides: TGTGCCAGCAGCGCGACAGGGGGTTACGAGCAGTACCTC. It yields the protein CASSATGGYEQYL.

This clone was detected only a few times. The genes are TRBV7-2 and TRBJ1-2, with D possibly TRBD1 on 5 matching bases. Trimming shortened V by 1 base and J by 0 bases, and 15 bases separated the two germline ends. Germline assignment: CDR1 SGHTA and CDR2 FQGNSA. The CDR3 sequence is 17 residues long. DNA for the CDR3: TGTGCCAGCAGCTTAGGGTCCTTGACAGCCTCTAACTATGGCTACACCTTC. It encodes CASSLGSLTASNYGYTF.

V and J are TRBV29-1 and TRBJ1-5; 10 nucleotides line up with TRBD1. Germline CDR1 SQVTM, CDR2 ANQGSEA. The CDR3 is 14 residues long. The trim removed 7 bases at V and 6 bases at J, leaving 9 bases unmatched. The CDR3 sequence is CSAIFRDRGQPQHF. In nucleotides, the CDR3 is TGCAGCGCTATCTTCCGGGACAGGGGTCAGCCCCAGCATTTT.

The V call is TRBV9, the J call TRBJ2-5; possible D gene TRBD1, 6 bases. The CDR3 has 15 amino acids. Germline V gene sequence: CDR1 SGDLS, CDR2 YYNGEE. V gave up 6 bases and J gave up 3 bases, with 18 bases separating them. The CDR3 loop is CASNVRGQFEETQYF. The CDR3 DNA follows: TGTGCCAGCAACGTTCGAGGACAGTTTGAAGAGACCCAGTACTTC.

This clone was detected only once. J is TRBJ1-4 and V is TRBV7-3; weak D call: TRBD1 (5 bases). The CDR3 covers 14 residues. V lost 3 bases and J lost 6, with 11 bases in between. Germline CDR1 is SGHTA and CDR2 is FQGTGA. The CDR3 DNA sequence: TGTGCCAGCAGCTTCCAGGGAGGGGATGAAAAACTGTTTTTT. The encoded protein is CASSFQGGDEKLFF.

The chain joins TRBV30 to TRBJ1-3, with no clear D. V lost 5 bases to trimming and J lost 0 bases, with 5 bases between them. There are 12 residues in the CDR3. Germline lookup yields CDR1 GTSNPN and CDR2 SVGIG (reference sequence). The CDR3 DNA reads TGTGCCTGGGACAACTCTGGAAACACCATATATTTT. This encodes CAWDNSGNTIYF.

V and J are TRBV5-1 and TRBJ2-1; 9 bases match TRBD2. The V gene end was trimmed by 0 bases and the J gene end by 6 bases; junction bases not matched to a gene: 4. The CDR3 extends over 15 amino acids. Germline assignment: CDR1 SGHRS and CDR2 YFSETQ. CDR3 amino acids: CASSLGLAGFNEQFF. Here the CDR3 DNA reads TGCGCCAGCAGCTTGGGGCTAGCGGGATTCAATGAGCAGTTCTTC.

This sequence joins TRBV7-9 and TRBJ2-1; 9 nucleotides agree with TRBD2. Germline loops: CDR1 SEHNR, CDR2 FQNEAQ (reference sequence). The CDR3 runs to 15 residues. The junction had 6 bases not matched to a gene; V was cut back by 5 bases and J by 4 bases. The CDR3 bases are TGTGCCAGCAGCAGGGGACTAGCAGGGTACAATGAGCAGTTCTTC. The encoded protein is CASSRGLAGYNEQFF.

J is TRBJ2-1 and V is TRBV19, with TRBD1 identical over 9 bases. Germline lookup yields CDR1 LNHDA and CDR2 SQIVND (reference sequence). V trimming: 7 bases; J trimming: 2 bases; junction bases outside the gene matches: 3. The CDR3 spans 14 residues. In nucleotides, the CDR3 is TGTGCCAGTACGAGGGACAGGGCCTACAATGAGCAGTTCTTC. This sequence encodes CASTRDRAYNEQFF.

V usage is TRBV6-1 and J usage is TRBJ1-5, with 9 nucleotides matching TRBD1. Germline values: CDR1 MNHNS, CDR2 SASEGT. Trimming cost V 5 bases and J 3 bases; bases outside gene matches: 2. This CDR3 comprises 14 residues. Here the CDR3 DNA reads TGTGCCAGCAGTTGGGACAGGGTCAATCAGCCCCAGCATTTT. Translating it yields CASSWDRVNQPQHF.

This clone was picked up a small number of times. The germline gene is not matched at one end of the junction; a read error may be the cause. The V gene is TRBV7-9, the J gene TRBJ2-2, with D tentatively TRBD1 or TRBD2 (5 bases each). This CDR3 has 15 amino acids. Germline CDR1 SEHNR, CDR2 FQNEAQ (reference sequence). CDR3 protein: CSSSGTQGIAGELFF. The DNA of the CDR3 is TGTTCCAGCAGCGGAACCCAGGGTATCGCCGGGGAGCTGTTTTTT.

This rearrangement joins TRBV30 to TRBJ2-3; D might be TRBD2 (7 bases). The ends were cut back, 2 bases at V and 5 bases at J, with 14 bases in the middle. Germline V gene sequence: CDR1 GTSNPN, CDR2 SVGIG (reference sequence). This CDR3 comprises 14 residues. The CDR3 is CAWSRGAGGDTQYF. The CDR3 DNA is TGTGCCTGGAGTCGGGGGGCGGGTGGAGATACGCAGTATTTT.